The 31 T cell receptor beta chains in this list originate from one sample, sequenced in a study of cytomegalovirus exposure and HLA in healthy donors (dated by TCRdb to the late 2010s). Library creation used the immunoSEQ multiplex PCR assay. The table was pulled from immuneACCESS by TCRdb, which kept in-frame rearrangements only. Such tables lose some clones; where checked, under half of the loss comes from unresolved V genes, and the rest has no known cause. The sample data list approximately 120,000 clones, and around nine tenths of these were observed just once. The top ten clonotypes cover approximately 2% of the sample. Sequencing input: PBMCs. Receptor source: a woman aged 18-29 years in good health and CMV-seronegative.

This clone has a handful of counts. The V and J genes are TRBV27 and TRBJ2-1, with 7 bases lining up with TRBD1. In germline, CDR1 is MNHEY, CDR2 SMNVEV (reference sequence). V was pared by 5 bases and J by 11 bases, with 9 bases of the junction left unmatched. This CDR3 spans 13 amino acids. Written as DNA, the CDR3 is TGTGCCAGCAGTGAACAGGGGCGAAATAAGCAGTTCTTC. This encodes CASSEQGRNKQFF.

V usage is TRBV7-2 and J usage is TRBJ2-5; 9 bases map to TRBD1. Germline assignment: CDR1 SGHTA and CDR2 FQGNSA. With 2 bases clipped from V and 5 bases from J, the junction kept 6 bases outside the gene matches. This CDR3 has 15 amino acids. The CDR3 loop reads CASSLPGQGMETQYF. The CDR3 DNA reads as TGTGCCAGCAGCTTACCGGGACAGGGCATGGAGACCCAGTACTTC. The full variable domain, in which reference TRBV7-2 and TRBJ2-5 provide the parts outside the CDR3, is GAGVSQSPSNKVTEKGKDVELRCDPISGHTALYWYRQSLGQGLEFLIYFQGNSAPDKSGLPSDRFSAERTGGSVSTLTIQRTQQEDSAVYLCASSLPGQGMETQYFGPGTRLLVL.

By its share, this clone is medium-sized. The chain employs TRBV9 and TRBJ2-1, with 8 bases lining up with TRBD2. Per the germline V gene, CDR1 is SGDLS and CDR2 is YYNGEE. V gave up 6 bases and J gave up 6 bases; unmatched junction bases: 8. The CDR3 extends over 14 amino acids. This CDR3 reads CASKSLAGSNEQFF. The DNA of the CDR3 is TGTGCCAGCAAAAGTCTAGCGGGTAGCAATGAGCAGTTCTTC. Full variable domain (missing parts from reference TRBV9 and TRBJ2-1): DSGVTQTPKHLITATGQRVTLRCSPRSGDLSVYWYQQSLDQGLQFLIQYYNGEERAKGNILERFSAQQFPDLHSELNLSSLELGDSALYFCASKSLAGSNEQFFGPGTRLTVL.

The chain couples TRBV5-1 to TRBJ2-7; a weak D match, TRBD1 (6 bases). CDR3 length: 16 residues. Trimming pared 0 bases from V and 0 bases from J, leaving 13 bases between. CDR1 and CDR2 (germline): SGHRS, YFSETQ. This chain's CDR3 is CASSLAGRGPSYEQYF. CDR3 DNA: TGCGCCAGCAGCTTGGCCGGCAGGGGCCCCTCCTACGAGCAGTACTTC. The whole variable domain, filled in from reference TRBV5-1 and TRBJ2-7, reads KAGVTQTPRYLIKTRGQQVTLSCSPISGHRSVSWYQQTPGQGLQFLFEYFSETQRNKGNFPGRFSGRQFSNSRSEMNVSTLELGDSALYLCASSLAGRGPSYEQYFGPGTRLTVT.

The V and J genes are TRBV30 and TRBJ1-2; weak D call: TRBD1 (6 bases). V was clipped by 5 bases and J by 5 bases, with 6 bases between them. Germline V gene data show CDR1 as GTSNPN and CDR2 as SVGIG (reference sequence). The CDR3 length is 10 residues. The CDR3 DNA follows: TGTGCCTGGCAGGGGTATGGCTACACCTTC. Translating it yields CAWQGYGYTF.

The chain is built from TRBV27 and TRBJ2-3; 10 nucleotides align to TRBD1. Germline CDR1 and CDR2: MNHEY and SMNVEV (reference sequence). The CDR3 consists of 17 residues. Trimming took 8 bases from V and 2 from J; bases not matched to a gene: 13. The CDR3 coding sequence is TGTGCCAGCCCCCCGATTCCCGGGACAGGGGCCACAGATACGCAGTATTTT. It translates to CASPPIPGTGATDTQYF.

The J gene is TRBJ2-1, the V gene TRBV5-1, with TRBD2 identical over 11 bases. Germline values: CDR1 SGHRS, CDR2 YFSETQ. The trim removed 3 bases at V and 2 bases at J, leaving 4 bases unmatched. This CDR3 is built from 16 residues. The CDR3 nucleotides read TGCGCCAGCAGCTCTAGCGGGAGGTTTGCCTACAATGAGCAGTTCTTC. As protein: CASSSSGRFAYNEQFF. The full variable domain, completed using reference TRBV5-1 and TRBJ2-1, is KAGVTQTPRYLIKTRGQQVTLSCSPISGHRSVSWYQQTPGQGLQFLFEYFSETQRNKGNFPGRFSGRQFSNSRSEMNVSTLELGDSALYLCASSSSGRFAYNEQFFGPGTRLTVL.

The rearrangement uses TRBV5-1 and TRBJ2-1; D is possibly TRBD1 (6 bases). Deletions cut 7 bases from V and 6 bases from J, with 26 bases between. Per the germline V gene, CDR1 is SGHRS and CDR2 is YFSETQ. The CDR3 sequence is 17 residues long. The CDR3 reads CASGQGLRTGRPNEQFF. The CDR3 DNA sequence: TGCGCCAGCGGGCAGGGGCTGAGGACGGGGAGACCCAATGAGCAGTTCTTC.

CDR3 in amino acids: CASSAGTSGYNEQFF. The CDR3 DNA follows: TGTGCCAGCAGCGCCGGGACTAGCGGTTACAATGAGCAGTTCTTC. The rearrangement links TRBV9 to TRBJ2-1; TRBD2 matches 11 bases. Losses at the gene ends were 3 bases for V and 4 bases for J; bases not matched to a gene: 3. CDR1 is SGDLS, CDR2 YYNGEE, per germline. The CDR3 is made up of 15 amino acids.

The rearrangement links TRBV5-1 to TRBJ2-6; D perhaps matches TRBD2 (6 bases). Germline-derived CDR1 and CDR2 are SGHRS and YFSETQ. V dropped 2 bases and J dropped 0 bases, with 15 bases sitting between them. The CDR3 loop spans 18 amino acids. In DNA form, the CDR3 reads TGCGCCAGCAGCTTCTCGGGACTCACTAACTCTGGGGCCAACGTCCTGACTTTC. This sequence encodes CASSFSGLTNSGANVLTF.

V usage is TRBV6-5 and J usage is TRBJ2-7, with D perhaps TRBD2 (5 bases). The CDR3 spans 13 residues. Germline assignment: CDR1 MNHEY and CDR2 SVGAGI. V was shortened by 7 bases and J by 4 bases, with 14 bases between the two germline ends. CDR3 in amino acids: CASTRVRGYEQYF. The CDR3 nucleotides are TGTGCCAGCACTCGCGTACGGGGTTACGAGCAGTACTTC.

This clone appeared a single time. The chain recombines TRBV30 with TRBJ2-2, with a weak D call TRBD2 (6 bases). Germline CDR1 GTSNPN, CDR2 SVGIG (reference sequence). V was cut by 4 bases and J by 3 bases, with 9 bases left in between. The CDR3 consists of 13 residues. CDR3 sequence: CAWNERDTGELFF. The CDR3 DNA reads as TGTGCCTGGAACGAGCGGGACACCGGGGAGCTGTTTTTT.

This clone was detected once. The V gene is TRBV27, the J gene TRBJ2-7; 14 positions match TRBD2. Germline loops: CDR1 MNHEY, CDR2 SMNVEV (reference sequence). This CDR3 contains 16 residues. With 5 bases clipped from V and 3 bases from J, the junction kept 6 bases outside the gene matches. The CDR3 is CASSHAGTSGSYEQYF. The CDR3 DNA reads as TGTGCCAGCAGTCACGCGGGGACTAGCGGGAGCTACGAGCAGTACTTC.

V and J are TRBV6-5 and TRBJ2-1; D not resolved. CDR1 is MNHEY and CDR2 is SVGAGI in the germline V gene. The CDR3 has 14 amino acids. The V gene lost 6 bases and the J gene lost 3 bases, with 12 bases spanning the gap. The CDR3 protein is CASSSLRVYNEQFF. The DNA for the CDR3 is TGTGCCAGCAGCTCCCTCCGGGTCTACAATGAGCAGTTCTTC.

The V and J genes are TRBV28 and TRBJ1-1, with D possibly matching TRBD1 (5 bases). V lost 2 bases and J lost 3, with 10 bases in between. The length of the CDR3 is 14 residues. From germline, CDR1 is MDHEN and CDR2 SYDVKM. CDR3: CASSLAAGDTEAFF. In nucleotides, the CDR3 is TGTGCCAGCAGTTTAGCGGCGGGGGACACTGAAGCTTTCTTT.

The CDR3 spells CASSQPGQGAYEQYF. For the CDR3, the DNA is TGTGCCAGCAGCCAACCGGGACAGGGCGCTTACGAGCAGTACTTC. The rearrangement joins TRBV4-2 to TRBJ2-7, with TRBD1 matching over 9 bases. The germline V gene encodes CDR1 LGHNA and CDR2 YNFKEQ. This CDR3 contains 15 residues. The V segment lost 2 bases and the J segment 4 bases; nucleotides outside the gene matches: 6.

The chain employs TRBV7-2 and TRBJ2-5, with 12 bases fitting TRBD2. The V and J ends lost 5 bases and 4 bases, in that order; junction bases with no gene match: 5. The CDR3 has 15 amino acids. The germline gives CDR1 SGHTA, CDR2 FQGNSA. The CDR3 DNA follows: TGTGCCAGCAGCCGAAGGACTAGCGGGATAGAGACCCAGTACTTC. Translated: CASSRRTSGIETQYF.

The chain is built from TRBV27 and TRBJ2-1; 13 nucleotides agree with TRBD2. CDR3 length: 15 residues. Germline V lookup: CDR1 MNHEY, CDR2 SMNVEV (reference sequence). V was clipped by 3 bases and J by 6 bases; unmatched bases: 2. CDR3 sequence (DNA): TGTGCCAGCAGTTTCGGGACTAGCGGGGCCAATGAGCAGTTCTTC. Protein product: CASSFGTSGANEQFF.

V and J are TRBV19 and TRBJ1-5; weak D call: TRBD1 (6 bases). Deletions cut 9 bases from V and 4 bases from J, with 22 bases between. Germline CDR1 reads LNHDA; CDR2 reads SQIVND (reference sequence). The CDR3 totals 16 residues. The CDR3 reads CASTSADSSLNQPQHF. The CDR3 DNA follows: TGTGCCAGCACAAGTGCGGACAGCAGCCTAAATCAGCCCCAGCATTTT.

V and J are TRBV15 and TRBJ1-2; TRBD1 agrees at 10 bases. The V gene end was trimmed by 2 bases and the J gene end by 0 bases; junction bases not matched to a gene: 3. Germline loops: CDR1 LNHNV, CDR2 YYDKDF (reference sequence). The CDR3 covers 16 residues. The DNA for the CDR3 is TGTGCCACCAGCAGACCGGGACAGGGGACTAACTATGGCTACACCTTC. Translation: CATSRPGQGTNYGYTF.

This clone showed up just a few times. J is TRBJ1-2 and V is TRBV7-9; D not resolved. Trimming shortened V by 1 base and J by 4 bases, and 13 bases separated the two germline ends. CDR3 size: 15 residues. In germline, CDR1 is SEHNR, CDR2 FQNEAQ (reference sequence). This CDR3 reads CASSLGTDFAYGYTF. In nucleotides, the CDR3 is TGTGCCAGCAGCTTAGGGACTGACTTTGCCTATGGCTACACCTTC.

This clone was recorded only once. One junction end disagrees with the germline gene, perhaps due to a read error. This chain links TRBV7-7 with TRBJ2-1; D is uncertain. Germline V CDR1 and CDR2: SSHAT, FNYEAQ (reference sequence). The length of the CDR3 is 16 residues. The DNA of the CDR3 is TGTGCTAGCAGCCCCTCGCCCGCACGGTCCTACAATGAGCAGTTCTTC. Its protein is CASSPSPARSYNEQFF.

The chain joins TRBV4-2 to TRBJ1-2, with 8 nucleotides matching TRBD1. Germline V gene data show CDR1 as LGHNA and CDR2 as YNFKEQ. This CDR3 has 16 residues. V was clipped by 1 base and J by 0 bases; unmatched bases: 4. The CDR3 DNA sequence: TGTGCCAGCAGCCAAGGGGACAGGCCTTCTAACTATGGCTACACCTTC. This encodes CASSQGDRPSNYGYTF.

This sequence joins TRBV7-9 and TRBJ2-3; possibly TRBD1 for D (5 bases). Germline V CDR1 and CDR2: SEHNR, FQNEAQ (reference sequence). Trimming stripped 0 bases from V and 4 bases from J, with 17 bases between. There are 17 residues in the CDR3. CDR3 sequence: CASSLALGLGRADTQYF. The CDR3 DNA reads TGTGCCAGCAGCTTAGCGCTGGGGCTCGGGCGCGCAGATACGCAGTATTTT.

This sequence joins TRBV28 and TRBJ1-1, with 9 bases lining up with TRBD1. CDR1 is MDHEN, CDR2 SYDVKM, per germline. The CDR3 is made up of 17 amino acids. Trimming at V came to 3 bases and at J to 4 bases, leaving 12 bases not matched to a gene. The CDR3 nucleotides are TGTGCCAGCAGTTTGTTTACCTCGGGACAGGGAGGCACTGAAGCTTTCTTT. This translates into CASSLFTSGQGGTEAFF. Filled out from reference TRBV28 and TRBJ1-1, the complete variable domain reads DVKVTQSSRYLVKRTGEKVFLECVQDMDHENMFWYRQDPGLGLRLIYFSYDVKMKEKGDIPEGYSVSREKKERFSLILESASTNQTSMYLCASSLFTSGQGGTEAFFGQGTRLTVV.

V gene TRBV6-1 combines with J gene TRBJ2-3, with 8 positions matching TRBD1. Germline V lookup: CDR1 MNHNS, CDR2 SASEGT. This CDR3 contains 18 residues. V trimming: 2 bases; J trimming: 1 base; junction bases outside the gene matches: 11. CDR3: CASSELGRQGMGTDTQYF. CDR3 sequence (DNA): TGTGCCAGCAGTGAATTGGGCCGACAGGGGATGGGCACAGATACGCAGTATTTT.

This clone was detected once. V usage is TRBV11-2 and J usage is TRBJ2-5; weak D call: TRBD1 (6 bases). With 2 bases removed from V and 2 bases from J, the gap between germline ends came to 12 bases. The CDR3 has 15 residues. Germline CDR1 is SGHAT and CDR2 is FQNNGV. The CDR3 loop is CASSLSAGVQETQYF. The CDR3 region has the DNA TGTGCCAGCAGCTTATCCGCAGGGGTTCAAGAGACCCAGTACTTC. Together with reference TRBV11-2 and TRBJ2-5, the CDR3 gives the full variable domain: EAGVAQSPRYKIIEKRQSVAFWCNPISGHATLYWYQQILGQGPKLLIQFQNNGVVDDSQLPKDRFSAERLKGVDSTLKIQPAKLEDSAVYLCASSLSAGVQETQYFGPGTRLLVL.

This chain links TRBV9 with TRBJ1-4; D gene uncertain. The V gene lost 1 base and the J gene lost 4 bases, with 11 bases spanning the gap. The CDR3 runs to 15 residues. Germline CDR1 and CDR2: SGDLS and YYNGEE. CDR3: CASSVRGSRNEKLFF. CDR3 DNA sequence: TGTGCCAGCAGCGTAAGAGGATCCCGTAATGAAAAACTGTTTTTT.

The chain joins TRBV27 to TRBJ2-3; tentative D call: TRBD1 (5 bases). The CDR3 loop spans 16 amino acids. Germline V gene sequence: CDR1 MNHEY, CDR2 SMNVEV (reference sequence). Deletions cut 3 bases from V and 0 bases from J, with 13 bases between. The CDR3 DNA reads as TGTGCCAGCAGTTTCCAGGCAAGGGGAAGCACAGATACGCAGTATTTT. Translating gives CASSFQARGSTDTQYF.

This chain links TRBV7-3 with TRBJ2-2, with no clear D. CDR3 length: 15 residues. The ends were cut back, 1 base at V and 1 base at J, with 7 bases in the middle. Germline V CDR1 and CDR2: SGHTA, FQGTGA. CDR3 region: CASSLIPQNTGELFF. DNA of the CDR3: TGTGCCAGCAGCTTAATCCCACAGAACACCGGGGAGCTGTTTTTT.

The genes are TRBV6-6 and TRBJ1-4; weak D call: TRBD1 (6 bases). The CDR3 contains 13 residues. CDR1 and CDR2 (germline): MNHNY, SVGAGI (reference sequence). Trimming removed 7 bases from V and 5 bases from J, with 11 bases in between. The CDR3: CASTKQGNEKLFF. CDR3 nucleotides: TGTGCCAGCACCAAACAGGGAAATGAAAAACTGTTTTTT.